This section outlines one T cell receptor (beta chain) sequence together with its context. The antigen is undetermined. This entry comes from a study of blood T cells in healthy people across ages. V gave up 0 bases and J gave up 4 bases, with 7 bases separating them. Germline values: CDR1 SGHKS, CDR2 YYEKEE (reference sequence). The CDR3 loop spans 13 amino acids. The use of a sample-barcoded 5' primer and a J-beta primer mix characterized a second PCR of about 7 to 12 cycles. One entry per CDR3 protein, called by TCRdb with MiXCR from the 5' RACE reads. The repertoire consists of fewer than 900,000 distinct CDR3 sequences, with under 40% occurring once and the leading ten covering 10% to 15%. Study-level findings and limits: The unknown donor CMV status may have confounded expanded clonotype changes. Roughly linear declines in TCR beta diversity per million T cells occurred with age. The lack of PBMC sorting stopped any conclusive naive versus antigen-experienced comparison. Underestimates were what the diversity estimates from one million T cells were considered to be.

The receptor was derived from a man between 18 and 29 years old in good health. The chain links TRBV5-5 to TRBJ1-1; no reliable D call. Sequences were obtained from blood. The CDR3 DNA is TGTGCCAGCAGCTTGGGGTGGAGCACTGAAGCTTTCTTT. Its translation: CASSLGWSTEAFF.